The clone carrying this TCR beta chain was counted at least ten times. Trimming left V 4 bases short and J 2 bases short, with 21 bases between. This CDR3 is built from 17 residues. Germline values: CDR1 SGHNT, CDR2 YYREEE (reference sequence). The cDNA was generated through 5'RACE incorporating 10-nucleotide random UMIs. TCRdb redid the calling of the 5' RACE reads with MiXCR, one entry per CDR3 protein. This sample has tens of thousands of distinct CDR3 sequences, with roughly 3.3% found just once. The data were obtained in a study of neurological immune-mediated disorders. This sequence was found in a woman between 45 and 60 years old with multiple sclerosis. The chain couples TRBV5-4 to TRBJ2-5, with D maybe TRBD2 (7 bases). The sample consisted of PBMCs. The CDR3 reads CASSPPRVGGRQETQYF. The CDR3 region has the DNA TGTGCCAGCAGCCCCCCCCGAGTCGGGGGGCGGCAAGAGACCCAGTACTTC.